Each of the 28 T cell receptor beta chains below was sequenced from the same sample in a study of OX40 agonist ivuxolimab in advanced cancers. The protocol was immunoSEQ multiplex PCR, while the TCRdb copy is restricted to in-frame clones and leaves out a portion. The profile shows about 6,000 clones, around 84% of them singletons. This specimen consisted of CD4+ or CD8+ T cells sorted from blood, obtained in a trial of the OX40 agonist ivuxolimab. The receptors shown here come from an adult with an advanced solid tumor such as melanoma, head and neck, liver or kidney cancer.

The V gene is TRBV9, the J gene TRBJ2-3, with TRBD2 matching 9 bases. Germline CDR1 reads SGDLS; CDR2 reads YYNGEE. V dropped 2 bases and J dropped 8; count of bases not matched to a gene: 15. This CDR3 region has 17 residues. CDR3 nucleotide sequence: TGTGCCAGCAGCGTGCCCTCGGCGGGGGGGGCTCAAGGTACGCAGTATTTT. It codes for CASSVPSAGGAQGTQYF.

The chain joins TRBV6-5 to TRBJ1-5; no definite D call. The CDR3 length is 12 residues. Trimming left V 6 bases short and J 7 bases short, with 10 bases between. Germline lookup yields CDR1 MNHEY and CDR2 SVGAGI. CDR3 DNA sequence: TGTGCCAGCAGACTTAGCGGGCAGCCCCAGCATTTT. Translating it yields CASRLSGQPQHF.

The chain uses TRBV7-9 and TRBJ2-7, with no clear D. From germline, CDR1 is SEHNR and CDR2 FQNEAQ (reference sequence). Trimming shortened V by 3 bases and J by 0 bases, and 3 bases separated the two germline ends. This CDR3 has 12 amino acids. Here the CDR3 reads CASSFDSYEQYF. The CDR3 DNA is TGTGCCAGCAGCTTCGACTCCTACGAGCAGTACTTC.

This sequence joins TRBV13 and TRBJ2-7; TRBD1 matches 8 bases. CDR3 length: 15 residues. Germline V CDR1 and CDR2: PRHDT, FYEKMQ (reference sequence). Unmatched junction bases numbered 6, after V lost 5 bases and J lost 0 bases. Written as DNA, the CDR3 is TGTGCCAGCAGCACCCGACAGGGGAGCTCCTACGAGCAGTACTTC. Protein product: CASSTRQGSSYEQYF.

The sample holds one count of this clone. The chain joins TRBV27 to TRBJ1-1; 10 nucleotides line up with TRBD1. The V gene's germline CDR1 is MNHEY and CDR2 SMNVEV (reference sequence). This CDR3 spans 14 amino acids. V lost 6 bases to trimming and J lost 4 bases; unmatched junction nucleotides: 5. The CDR3 DNA reads TGTGCCAGCAGGAAGACAGGGGGCATCACTGAAGCTTTCTTT. It specifies CASRKTGGITEAFF.

V usage is TRBV19 and J usage is TRBJ1-1, with unresolved D. Trimming took off 7 bases at V and 6 bases at J, with 15 bases between the two ends. The CDR3 extends over 13 amino acids. Germline-derived CDR1 and CDR2 are LNHDA and SQIVND (reference sequence). This CDR3 reads CASTPGRIPEAFF. The CDR3 DNA sequence: TGTGCCAGTACCCCGGGCAGAATCCCTGAAGCTTTCTTT.

The chain carries TRBV9 and TRBJ2-4; 11 positions match TRBD1. The junction had 8 bases not matched to a gene; V was cut back by 4 bases and J by 11 bases. The germline gives CDR1 SGDLS, CDR2 YYNGEE. This CDR3 is built from 14 residues. The CDR3, as DNA: TGTGCCAGCAGCCGGACAGGGGGCGAACAGGTTCAGTACTTC. Its protein is CASSRTGGEQVQYF.

J is TRBJ1-2 and V is TRBV27, with D perhaps matching TRBD1 (5 bases). There are 13 residues in the CDR3. V shed 3 bases and J shed 6 bases, with 11 bases lying between them. Germline values: CDR1 MNHEY, CDR2 SMNVEV (reference sequence). CDR3 coding DNA: TGTGCCAGCAGTTTTAGTGGGGCTGATGGCTACACCTTC. Translated: CASSFSGADGYTF.

The chain has TRBV10-1 and TRBJ2-1; tentative D call: TRBD1 (6 bases). There are 16 residues in the CDR3. Trimming removed 0 bases at V and 0 bases at J, with 9 bases between. CDR1 is WNHNN, CDR2 SYGVQD, per germline (reference sequence). CDR3 bases: TGCGCCAGCAGTGAGTCCCAGGGGAGCTCCTACAATGAGCAGTTCTTC. Amino acids: CASSESQGSSYNEQFF.

The J gene is TRBJ2-1, the V gene TRBV5-4, with 10 bases identical to TRBD2. The CDR3 covers 17 residues. The germline V gene has CDR1 SGHNT and CDR2 YYREEE (reference sequence). V lost 0 bases, J lost 4 bases, and 7 bases stayed unmatched. This chain's CDR3 is CASSLAASGGLYNEQFF. The CDR3 DNA is TGTGCCAGCAGCTTGGCGGCTAGCGGGGGCCTTTACAATGAGCAGTTCTTC.

The chain joins TRBV4-1 to TRBJ2-7; maybe TRBD1 (6 bases). V dropped 3 bases and J dropped 10 bases, with 16 bases sitting between them. CDR1 MGHRA and CDR2 YSYEKL come from the germline V gene. The CDR3 covers 13 residues. For the CDR3, the DNA is TGCGCCAGCAGCCAGACAGGACGACAAGGCCAGTACTTC. This encodes CASSQTGRQGQYF.

The CDR3 DNA reads TGTGCCAGCTCTCACCGAGGGGGGCTGGATGAAAAACTGTTTTTT. Translation gives CASSHRGGLDEKLFF. The gene calls are TRBV18 and TRBJ1-4; a weak D match, TRBD1 (6 bases). The germline V and J ends were trimmed by 6 bases and 6 bases, with 17 bases remaining between them. Germline assignment: CDR1 KGHSH and CDR2 LQKENI. This CDR3 spans 15 amino acids.

The gene calls are TRBV19 and TRBJ2-7, with 11 bases that match TRBD2. From germline, CDR1 is LNHDA and CDR2 SQIVND (reference sequence). V shed 3 bases and J 3 bases; nucleotides not matched to a gene: 1. The CDR3 consists of 14 residues. The CDR3, as DNA: TGTGCCAGTAGTATGGGACTAGCGGACTACGAGCAGTACTTC. This sequence encodes CASSMGLADYEQYF.

The table lists this clone with a few counts. This CDR3 is also generated by other DNA sequences in the sample. The rearrangement links TRBV6-5 to TRBJ2-2, with a possible D match to TRBD1 (7 bases). Germline V gene data show CDR1 as MNHEY and CDR2 as SVGAGI. Trimming left V 6 bases short and J 6 bases short, with 11 bases between. The CDR3 is 13 amino acids. CDR3 region: CASSQGGSGELFF. CDR3 DNA: TGTGCCAGCAGCCAGGGGGGTTCCGGGGAGCTGTTTTTT.

The chain employs TRBV27 and TRBJ2-3; weak D call: TRBD1 (6 bases). The V end was cut by 6 bases, the J end by 2 bases, with 15 bases between. Germline V gives CDR1 MNHEY, CDR2 SMNVEV (reference sequence). The CDR3 is 15 residues long. CDR3 loop: CASREIGTPTDTQYF. The CDR3 DNA reads as TGTGCCAGCAGGGAGATCGGGACACCCACAGATACGCAGTATTTT.

J is TRBJ1-5 and V is TRBV19; D is uncertain. CDR1 is LNHDA and CDR2 is SQIVND in the germline V gene (reference sequence). The ends were cut back, 6 bases at V and 4 bases at J, with 13 bases in the middle. This CDR3 comprises 14 residues. CDR3 in DNA: TGTGCCAGTAGATCCGCTGCTGTTAATCAGCCCCAGCATTTT. It is translated as CASRSAAVNQPQHF.

The gene calls are TRBV7-8 and TRBJ2-5; D is ambiguous. The germline gives CDR1 SGHVS, CDR2 FQNEAQ. This CDR3 is built from 14 residues. Trimming took off 1 base at V and 5 bases at J, with 11 bases between the two ends. CDR3 DNA: TGTGCCAGCAGCTTAGTTGGGTCACTCGAGACCCAGTACTTC. Its protein is CASSLVGSLETQYF.

This chain links TRBV11-2 with TRBJ2-3; a possible D gene is TRBD2 (5 bases). Germline CDR1 SGHAT, CDR2 FQNNGV. The CDR3 loop spans 15 amino acids. Trimming removed 5 bases at V and 4 bases at J, with 16 bases between. The DNA for the CDR3 is TGTGCCAGCAGCCTCCGGGCCCTCGGGGCAGATACGCAGTATTTT. This translates into CASSLRALGADTQYF.

The rearrangement uses TRBV23-1 and TRBJ2-7; no firm D call. TRBV23-1 is marked as an open reading frame, function uncertain. The V end was cut by 0 bases, the J end by 0 bases, with 6 bases between. The CDR3 is 14 amino acids. CDR3 nucleotide sequence: TGCGCCAGCAGTCAATCCGTGGACTCCTACGAGCAGTACTTC. This sequence encodes CASSQSVDSYEQYF.

The chain uses TRBV7-1 and TRBJ2-2; no firm D call. TRBV7-1 falls under the ORF class, with uncertain function. The ends were cut back, 4 bases at V and 6 bases at J, with 18 bases in the middle. The CDR3 is 16 amino acids. CDR3 amino acids: CASSLFELGKAGELFF. The CDR3, as DNA: TGTGCCAGCAGCTTATTCGAGCTAGGCAAGGCCGGGGAGCTGTTTTTT.

A remark on this clone: A much larger clone sits a single nucleotide away, making a read error possible. Other DNA variants within this sample encode the same CDR3. The gene calls are TRBV29-1 and TRBJ2-7; the match to TRBD1 covers 7 bases. Germline CDR1 and CDR2: SQVTM and ANQGSEA. The CDR3 has 13 residues. Trimming cost V 3 bases and J 2 bases; bases outside gene matches: 4. CDR3 bases: TGCAGCGTTGAGGTGAGGGGGCCCTACGAGCAGTACTTC. Its translation: CSVEVRGPYEQYF.

This chain uses TRBV6-1 with TRBJ2-6; no clear D. The V gene lost 1 base and the J gene lost 5 bases, with 18 bases spanning the gap. This CDR3 region has 18 residues. The germline CDR1 and CDR2 sequences are MNHNS and SASEGT. CDR3 residues: CASSEVYSAQSRANVLTF. CDR3 in DNA: TGTGCCAGCAGTGAAGTTTACTCTGCACAAAGTCGGGCCAACGTCCTGACTTTC.

This clone is a singleton in its sample. The gene calls are TRBV15 and TRBJ1-1; tentatively, D is TRBD1 (5 bases). V was pared by 11 bases and J by 0 bases, with 10 bases between. The CDR3 has 12 residues. Germline CDR1 and CDR2: LNHNV and YYDKDF (reference sequence). CDR3 nucleotide sequence: TGTGCCGCCGGGACGTTGAACACTGAAGCTTTCTTT. The encoded protein is CAAGTLNTEAFF.

The gene calls are TRBV11-3 and TRBJ2-1, with D uncertain. Trimming removed 5 bases from V and 0 bases from J, with 11 bases in between. CDR1 and CDR2 from the germline V gene are SGHNT and YENEEA. The CDR3 has 15 amino acids. The CDR3 here is CASSRQRNSYNEQFF. As DNA, the CDR3 is TGTGCCAGCAGCCGCCAGCGAAACTCCTACAATGAGCAGTTCTTC. Together with reference TRBV11-3 and TRBJ2-1, the CDR3 gives the full variable domain: EAGVVQSPRYKIIEKKQPVAFWCNPISGHNTLYWYLQNLGQGPELLIRYENEEAVDDSQLPKDRFSAERLKGVDSTLKIQPAELGDSAVYLCASSRQRNSYNEQFFGPGTRLTVL.

The chain carries TRBV27 and TRBJ2-5; TRBD2 agrees at 12 bases. CDR3 size: 16 residues. Germline V CDR1 and CDR2: MNHEY, SMNVEV (reference sequence). With 3 bases clipped from V and 5 bases from J, the junction kept 7 bases outside the gene matches. CDR3 amino acids: CASSFRTSGDDETQYF. The DNA of the CDR3 is TGTGCCAGCAGTTTCCGGACTAGCGGGGATGATGAGACCCAGTACTTC.

The V and J genes are TRBV4-1 and TRBJ2-7; D ambiguous. The CDR3 has 13 amino acids. Between the trimmed V and J ends, which lost 4 bases and 5 bases, there was a span of 12 bases. Germline lookup yields CDR1 MGHRA and CDR2 YSYEKL. This chain's CDR3 is CASSPNSYHEQYF. The CDR3 DNA is TGCGCCAGCAGCCCCAACTCCTACCACGAGCAGTACTTC.

This clone counts as medium-sized (0.01 to 0.1%). The V gene is TRBV2, the J gene TRBJ2-7; D may match TRBD1 or TRBD2 (5 bases each). CDR1 SNHLY and CDR2 FYNNEI come from the germline V gene. CDR3 length: 14 amino acids. V lost 7 bases, J lost 1 base, and 14 bases lay in between. This CDR3 is CASIEGLRSYEQYF. The CDR3 DNA reads as TGTGCCAGCATTGAGGGGTTGAGGTCCTACGAGCAGTACTTC.

The V and J genes are TRBV11-2 and TRBJ2-7; D is tentatively TRBD1 or TRBD2 (6 bases each). Per the germline V gene, CDR1 is SGHAT and CDR2 is FQNNGV. Trimming stripped 1 base from V and 3 bases from J, with 13 bases between. CDR3 size: 15 residues. The CDR3 loop is CASSLGRGPNYEQYF. The CDR3 coding sequence is TGTGCCAGCAGCTTAGGACGGGGGCCCAACTACGAGCAGTACTTC.